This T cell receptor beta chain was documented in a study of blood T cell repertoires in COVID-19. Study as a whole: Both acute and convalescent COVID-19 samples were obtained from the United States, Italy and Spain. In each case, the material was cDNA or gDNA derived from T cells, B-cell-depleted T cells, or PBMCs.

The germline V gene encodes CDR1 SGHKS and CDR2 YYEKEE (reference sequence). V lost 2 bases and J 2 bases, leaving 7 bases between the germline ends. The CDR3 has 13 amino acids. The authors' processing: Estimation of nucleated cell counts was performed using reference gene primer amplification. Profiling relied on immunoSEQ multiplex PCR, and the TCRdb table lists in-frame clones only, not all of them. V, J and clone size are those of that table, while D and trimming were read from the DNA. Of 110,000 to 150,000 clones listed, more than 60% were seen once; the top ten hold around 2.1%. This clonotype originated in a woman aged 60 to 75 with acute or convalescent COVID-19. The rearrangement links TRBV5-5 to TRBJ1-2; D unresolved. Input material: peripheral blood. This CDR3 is CASSLATNYGYTF. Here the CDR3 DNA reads TGTGCCAGCAGCTTAGCTACGAACTATGGCTACACCTTC.